The subject of this entry is one TCR beta chain. Its target is unknown. This sample was taken from a study of OX40 agonist ivuxolimab in advanced cancers. As for the study in general: Averaging roughly 60 years in age, with a range of about 23 to 79, the cohort was around 87% male. Study outcomes and limitations: At 0.1 to 3.0 mg/kg and by week 6, clonal expansion occurred in CD4+ and CD8+ blood T cells.

Assay used: immunoSEQ multiplex PCR; TCRdb lists only in-frame clones, some missing. The data contain around 66,000 clones, approximately 92% of them singletons. Sampled blood was obtained at baseline, cycle 4 day 1, and cycle 7 day 1. The TCR was taken from an adult with an advanced solid tumor such as melanoma, head and neck, liver or kidney cancer. The sequenced sample was CD4+ or CD8+ T cells sorted from blood, obtained in a trial of the OX40 agonist ivuxolimab.

The DNA of the CDR3 is TGTGCCAGCAGCCAACCGGGACTACCCCTCTCGGCGACAGATACGCAGTATTTT. This sequence encodes CASSQPGLPLSATDTQYF. The chain couples TRBV4-2 to TRBJ2-3, with TRBD2 matching over 7 bases. J gave up 3 bases and V 2 bases, and 14 bases lay outside the gene matches. Germline-derived CDR1 and CDR2 are LGHNA and YNFKEQ. The CDR3 is 18 residues long.